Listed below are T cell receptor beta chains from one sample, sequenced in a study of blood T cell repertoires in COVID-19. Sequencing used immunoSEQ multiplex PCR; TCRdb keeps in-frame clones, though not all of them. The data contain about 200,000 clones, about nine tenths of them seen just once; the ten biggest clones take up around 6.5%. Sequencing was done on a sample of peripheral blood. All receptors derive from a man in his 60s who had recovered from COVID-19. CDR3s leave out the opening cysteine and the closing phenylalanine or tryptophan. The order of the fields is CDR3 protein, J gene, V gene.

CDR3: ASSIPGRGRTEAF
J: TRBJ1-1
V: TRBV19

CDR3: ASSIAFEPGGKLF
J: TRBJ1-4
V: TRBV19

CDR3: ASSTGGTKNEQY
J: TRBJ2-7
V: TRBV27

CDR3: ASSATARDNSYEQY
J: TRBJ2-7
V: TRBV9

CDR3: ASKRQGQYYGYT
J: TRBJ1-2
V: TRBV27

CDR3: ASSQTLGSQYEQY
J: TRBJ2-7
V: TRBV3-1/TRBV3-2

CDR3: ASSQEVSSTNTGELF
J: TRBJ2-2
V: TRBV4-3

CDR3: ASSLVGGAGLF
J: TRBJ2-1
V: TRBV11-1

CDR3: ASSSGTGNTEAF
J: TRBJ1-1
V: TRBV7-8

CDR3: ASINRGGNEQF
J: TRBJ2-1
V: TRBV19

CDR3: ASSEGLRGNQPQH
J: TRBJ1-5
V: TRBV6-1

CDR3: ASSFGSSGRAGIFNEQF
J: TRBJ2-1
V: TRBV27

CDR3: ASRSGGRQETQY
J: TRBJ2-5
V: TRBV10-2

CDR3: AWGTNYEQY
J: TRBJ2-7
V: TRBV30

CDR3: SAGGSTNEKLF
J: TRBJ1-4
V: TRBV29-1

CDR3: ASSWATGNEQY
J: TRBJ2-7
V: TRBV7-2

CDR3: ASEWRGTKGYT
J: TRBJ1-2
V: TRBV28

CDR3: ASSLGTGLSGELF
J: TRBJ2-2
V: TRBV5-4

CDR3: ASRTGENQPQH
J: TRBJ1-5
V: TRBV5-1

CDR3: ASSLVQGGYGYT
J: TRBJ1-2
V: TRBV5-1

CDR3: ASSKTVSSGSRTGELF
J: TRBJ2-2
V: TRBV7-3

CDR3: ASSLSTGLTEAF
J: TRBJ1-1
V: TRBV11-2

CDR3: ASSPRGWTGGGTEAF
J: TRBJ1-1
V: TRBV18

CDR3: ASSKTGGAITGELF
J: TRBJ2-2
V: TRBV19

CDR3: ASEGQREDYEQY
J: TRBJ2-7
V: TRBV5-6

CDR3: ASSGLAGNTGELF
J: TRBJ2-2
V: TRBV2

CDR3: ASRDSGTGGFEQY
J: TRBJ2-7
V: TRBV28

CDR3: ASSLGTGALVEQY
J: TRBJ2-7
V: TRBV5-4

CDR3: ASSQIAPGELF
J: TRBJ2-2
V: TRBV4-2

CDR3: ASSLIPFTSGSFSHEQY
J: TRBJ2-7
V: TRBV28

CDR3: ASSLAGGLPYEQY
J: TRBJ2-7
V: TRBV11-2

CDR3: ASSLGSNYGALSYYT
J: TRBJ1-2
V: TRBV5-1

CDR3: ASSARDSSTGELF
J: TRBJ2-2
V: TRBV5-4

CDR3: ASSKRPGTSGALGTGELF
J: TRBJ2-2
V: TRBV6-4

CDR3: ASSQVGGNEQY
J: TRBJ2-7
V: TRBV4-3

CDR3: ATRQNRGLH
J: TRBJ1-6
V: TRBV6-5

CDR3: ASSFSQGAGNTIY
J: TRBJ1-3
V: TRBV5-4

CDR3: ASRVLGGLRSPLH
J: TRBJ1-6
V: TRBV28

CDR3: ASSFPEVASEKLF
J: TRBJ1-4
V: TRBV7-9

CDR3: ASSPRTEPYEQY
J: TRBJ2-7
V: TRBV18

CDR3: ASSYEGKFNQPQH
J: TRBJ1-5
V: TRBV6-6

CDR3: ASSKTGAGETQY
J: TRBJ2-5
V: TRBV7-3

CDR3: ASRQRGGGNEQF
J: TRBJ2-1
V: TRBV19

CDR3: ASSPRERKQETQY
J: TRBJ2-5
V: TRBV7-2

CDR3: ASSLANTIY
J: TRBJ1-3
V: TRBV7-9